This entry lists 5 T cell receptor beta chains sequenced from one sample in a study of metastatic and nonmetastatic thyroid tumors. TCRdb redid the clone calls on the PCR reads using MiXCR. The data show 50,000 to 60,000 clones, 17% seen once. Nobody among the patients had been given any treatment before thyroid surgery. Sequencing was performed on blood. These receptors were collected from a female donor with papillary thyroid cancer or a benign thyroid nodule (not recorded which). Some clones in this sample may be carry-over from other donors' samples.

This clone was picked up many times. A clone one base away is much larger, so this may be a read error. V usage is TRBV20-1 and J usage is TRBJ2-7; 10 nucleotides match TRBD2. Per the germline V gene, CDR1 is DFQATT and CDR2 is SNEGSKA (reference sequence). The CDR3 runs 15 residues. DNA of the CDR3: TGCGGTGCTGGCCCGGGACTAGCGTCCCTTTCCGAGCAGTACTTC. This gives the protein CGAGPGLASLSEQYF.

In its sample, this clone was seen many times. This rearrangement joins TRBV20-1 to TRBJ1-5; TRBD1 matches at 11 bases. The CDR3 covers 14 residues. V lost 6 bases and J lost 4; bases outside the gene matches: 5. The germline CDR1 and CDR2 sequences are DFQATT and SNEGSKA (reference sequence). CDR3 DNA sequence: TGCAGTGCGCGGACAGGGGGCCGAAATCAGCCCCAGCATTTT. Protein: CSARTGGRNQPQHF.

This clone is medium-sized within its sample. CDR3 sequence: CASSPIGGSSYEQYF. In DNA form, the CDR3 reads TGTGCCAGCAGCCCGATAGGGGGGAGCTCCTACGAGCAGTACTTC. This chain joins TRBV6-1 and TRBJ2-7; either TRBD1 or TRBD2 may fit D (6 bases each). There are 15 residues in the CDR3. V was pared by 6 bases and J by 0 bases, with 15 bases between. The V gene's germline CDR1 is MNHNS and CDR2 SASEGT.

This clone was seen many times. The CDR3 nucleotides read TGTGCCTGGAGACCCCTTGGCGGTAGCAATCAGCCCCAGCATTTT. Translation gives CAWRPLGGSNQPQHF. J is TRBJ1-5 and V is TRBV30; D is undetermined. The CDR3 covers 15 residues. Germline-derived CDR1 and CDR2 are GTSNPN and SVGIG (reference sequence). The ends were cut back, 3 bases at V and 0 bases at J, with 12 bases in the middle.

The genes are TRBV18 and TRBJ2-2, with D maybe TRBD1 (5 bases). Trimming cost V 1 base and J 10 bases, with 16 bases left between them. Germline CDR1 reads KGHSH; CDR2 reads LQKENI. The length of the CDR3 is 15 residues. The CDR3 region has the DNA TGTGCCAGCTCACCACGCCCCCCAGGGTCCGTGGAGCTGTTTTTT. It encodes CASSPRPPGSVELFF.